The 17 T cell receptor beta chains in this list originate from one sample, sequenced in a study of graft-versus-host responses after intestinal transplantation. Sequencing was performed with immunoSEQ multiplex PCR; in TCRdb, only in-frame clones are kept and a portion is missing. The table includes tens of thousands of clones, 90% to 95% detected once. The starting material was PBMCs, obtained roughly 62 days after intestinal transplant. The receptors were gathered from a human patient who received an intestinal transplant, so some T cells may come from the graft donor.

The chain is built from TRBV19 and TRBJ2-7; 14 bases line up with TRBD2. Germline CDR1 and CDR2: LNHDA and SQIVND (reference sequence). The trim removed 3 bases at V and 3 bases at J, leaving 4 bases unmatched. CDR3 size: 16 residues. The CDR3 is CASSISTSGRDYEQYF. The CDR3 DNA sequence: TGTGCCAGTAGTATTTCGACTAGCGGGAGGGACTACGAGCAGTACTTC.

CDR3 nucleotide sequence: TGTGCCAGCAGGCCCCCTGCAGACAATGAGCAGTTCTTC. Its protein product is CASRPPADNEQFF. The chain combines TRBV6-6 with TRBJ2-1, with D unclear. The CDR3 sequence is 13 residues long. Trimming left V 6 bases short and J 5 bases short, with 11 bases between. Germline CDR1 is MNHNY and CDR2 is SVGAGI (reference sequence).

The V call is TRBV6-1, the J call TRBJ2-3; D gene uncertain. The CDR3 runs to 14 residues. The V end was cut by 5 bases, the J end by 2 bases, with 11 bases between. CDR1 and CDR2 (germline): MNHNS, SASEGT. The CDR3 region is CASSPHMATDTQYF. The CDR3 DNA follows: TGTGCCAGCAGTCCTCATATGGCCACAGATACGCAGTATTTT.

The rearrangement joins TRBV9 to TRBJ1-1; 8 nucleotides align to TRBD1. CDR1 and CDR2 from the germline V gene are SGDLS and YYNGEE. This CDR3 is built from 16 residues. V was clipped by 2 bases and J by 0 bases; unmatched bases: 6. CDR3 DNA sequence: TGTGCCAGCAGCGTGGGGACAGGCCCCATGAACACTGAAGCTTTCTTT. Translated, it gives CASSVGTGPMNTEAFF. The full variable domain, completed using reference TRBV9 and TRBJ1-1, is DSGVTQTPKHLITATGQRVTLRCSPRSGDLSVYWYQQSLDQGLQFLIQYYNGEERAKGNILERFSAQQFPDLHSELNLSSLELGDSALYFCASSVGTGPMNTEAFFGQGTRLTVV.

The chain employs TRBV9 and TRBJ2-7, with 8 bases fitting TRBD2. The V gene end was trimmed by 4 bases and the J gene end by 5 bases; junction bases not matched to a gene: 5. Germline CDR1 and CDR2: SGDLS and YYNGEE. The CDR3 runs to 13 residues. This CDR3 reads CASSPAGVNEQYF. The CDR3 DNA follows: TGTGCCAGCAGCCCAGCGGGGGTCAACGAGCAGTACTTC.

This clone was detected once. The V and J genes are TRBV11-2 and TRBJ2-1; D unclear. Trimming left V 0 bases short and J 6 bases short, with 6 bases between. The germline gives CDR1 SGHAT, CDR2 FQNNGV. This CDR3 contains 13 residues. The CDR3 bases are TGTGCCAGCAGCTTAGATCTCGTCAATGAGCAGTTCTTC. As protein: CASSLDLVNEQFF.

The chain couples TRBV27 to TRBJ2-7; D tentatively fits TRBD1 or TRBD2 (5 bases each). Trimming stripped 6 bases from V and 1 base from J, with 10 bases between. In germline, CDR1 is MNHEY, CDR2 SMNVEV (reference sequence). The CDR3 is made up of 13 amino acids. The CDR3 DNA is TGTGCCAGCAGCCGGGACGTATCCTACGAGCAGTACTTC. The encoded protein is CASSRDVSYEQYF.

This chain connects TRBV7-8 to TRBJ2-3; no firm D call. CDR3 size: 11 residues. Trimming removed 5 bases from V and 6 bases from J, with 6 bases in between. Per germline, CDR1 SGHVS and CDR2 FQNEAQ. The DNA for the CDR3 is TGTGCCAGCAGCCACGGGGATACGCAGTATTTT. Residues: CASSHGDTQYF. The full variable domain, rest sourced from reference TRBV7-8 and TRBJ2-3, is GAGVSQSPRYKVAKRGQDVALRCDPISGHVSLFWYQQALGQGPEFLTYFQNEAQLDKSGLPSDRFFAERPEGSVSTLKIQRTQQEDSAVYLCASSHGDTQYFGPGTRLTVL.

Points on this clone: A junction boundary mismatches the germline segment, possibly from a read error. V is TRBV13 and J is TRBJ2-3, with D hard to call. Germline V gives CDR1 PRHDT, CDR2 FYEKMQ (reference sequence). The CDR3 runs to 15 residues. The CDR3 loop is CAGSLLLVVTDTQYF. The CDR3 DNA reads TGTGCCGGCAGCTTACTGCTAGTGGTAACAGATACGCAGTATTTT.

The V gene is TRBV30, the J gene TRBJ2-3; perhaps TRBD1 as D (6 bases). CDR3 length: 13 residues. The V gene lost 2 bases and the J gene lost 5 bases, with 11 bases spanning the gap. Germline loops: CDR1 GTSNPN, CDR2 SVGIG (reference sequence). CDR3 amino acids: CAWSTLQGDTQYF. The CDR3 nucleotides are TGTGCCTGGAGTACCCTACAGGGAGATACGCAGTATTTT.

The CDR3 DNA sequence: TGTGCCAGCAGCTTGCCGTCGGACAGGAGATATCAGCCCCAGCATTTT. Its protein product is CASSLPSDRRYQPQHF. The chain combines TRBV28 with TRBJ1-5; 7 bases fit TRBD1. The CDR3 runs 16 residues. The V gene's germline CDR1 is MDHEN and CDR2 SYDVKM. Trimming removed 6 bases from V and 5 bases from J; junction bases left unmatched: 13.

V is TRBV28 and J is TRBJ1-1; D perhaps matches TRBD1 (5 bases). The germline V gene has CDR1 MDHEN and CDR2 SYDVKM. V was trimmed by 3 bases and J by 4 bases, leaving 9 bases between them. CDR3 length: 13 residues. DNA for the CDR3: TGTGCCAGCAGTTTTTCGAGGGGCACTGAAGCTTTCTTT. Translation: CASSFSRGTEAFF.

This clone was found once. V usage is TRBV28 and J usage is TRBJ2-1; no definite D call. Trimming took 5 bases from V and 3 from J, leaving 8 bases between them. The CDR3 sequence is 13 residues long. Germline V gene lookup returns CDR1 MDHEN and CDR2 SYDVKM. The CDR3 spells CASSGRNYNEQFF. The CDR3 region has the DNA TGTGCCAGCAGTGGGCGCAACTACAATGAGCAGTTCTTC. Drawing the rest from reference TRBV28 and TRBJ2-1, the complete variable domain is DVKVTQSSRYLVKRTGEKVFLECVQDMDHENMFWYRQDPGLGLRLIYFSYDVKMKEKGDIPEGYSVSREKKERFSLILESASTNQTSMYLCASSGRNYNEQFFGPGTRLTVL.

This chain links TRBV6-6 with TRBJ2-1; tentatively, D is TRBD1 (6 bases). The germline V gene encodes CDR1 MNHNY and CDR2 SVGAGI (reference sequence). CDR3 length equals 14 residues. Trimming pared 4 bases from V and 4 bases from J, leaving 11 bases between. The CDR3, as DNA: TGTGCCAGCAGTTCAACAGGGTCGTACAATGAGCAGTTCTTC. Amino acid sequence: CASSSTGSYNEQFF.

The rearrangement uses TRBV30 and TRBJ1-5, with D maybe TRBD1 (6 bases). Germline V lookup: CDR1 GTSNPN, CDR2 SVGIG (reference sequence). This CDR3 contains 14 residues. V lost 2 bases to trimming and J lost 6 bases, with 14 bases between them. CDR3 sequence (DNA): TGTGCCTGGAGTCTCCAACAGGGTTCTCAGCCCCAGCATTTT. This codes for CAWSLQQGSQPQHF.

CDR3 loop: CAWSPTVYEQFF. The CDR3 region has the DNA TGTGCCTGGAGTCCCACCGTCTATGAGCAGTTCTTC. This sequence joins TRBV30 and TRBJ2-1; D unresolved. The CDR3 contains 12 residues. Per the germline V gene, CDR1 is GTSNPN and CDR2 is SVGIG (reference sequence). Trimming removed 2 bases from V and 8 bases from J, with 10 bases in between.

The chain links TRBV7-8 to TRBJ2-1, with a tentative D call TRBD2 (6 bases). Germline V gene data show CDR1 as SGHVS and CDR2 as FQNEAQ. Trimming took 1 base from V and 6 from J, leaving 19 bases between them. The CDR3 runs to 17 residues. The CDR3 nucleotides read TGTGCCAGCAGCTTAGTTCTCTGGCGGGATGGGTTCAATGAGCAGTTCTTC. Its translation is CASSLVLWRDGFNEQFF.